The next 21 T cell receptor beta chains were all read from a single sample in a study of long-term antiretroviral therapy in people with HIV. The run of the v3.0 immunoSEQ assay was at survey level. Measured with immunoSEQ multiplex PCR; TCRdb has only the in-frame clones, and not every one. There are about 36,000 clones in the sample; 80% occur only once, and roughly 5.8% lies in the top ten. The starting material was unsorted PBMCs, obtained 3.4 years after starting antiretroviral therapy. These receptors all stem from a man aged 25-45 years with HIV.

The CDR3 DNA sequence: TGCGCCAGCAGCCAACAGGGGGCCACTGAAGCTTTCTTT. Translating gives CASSQQGATEAFF. V gene TRBV5-1 combines with J gene TRBJ1-1; TRBD1 aligns across 9 bases. The CDR3 is 13 amino acids. V was clipped by 4 bases and J by 4 bases; unmatched bases: 2. The germline CDR1 and CDR2 sequences are SGHRS and YFSETQ.

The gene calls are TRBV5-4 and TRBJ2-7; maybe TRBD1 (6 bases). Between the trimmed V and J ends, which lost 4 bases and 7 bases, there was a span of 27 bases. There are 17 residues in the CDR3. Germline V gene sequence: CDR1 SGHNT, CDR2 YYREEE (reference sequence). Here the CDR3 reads CASSLDPAQGSAREQYF. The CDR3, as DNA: TGTGCCAGCAGCCTGGACCCCGCACAGGGATCGGCTAGGGAGCAGTACTTC.

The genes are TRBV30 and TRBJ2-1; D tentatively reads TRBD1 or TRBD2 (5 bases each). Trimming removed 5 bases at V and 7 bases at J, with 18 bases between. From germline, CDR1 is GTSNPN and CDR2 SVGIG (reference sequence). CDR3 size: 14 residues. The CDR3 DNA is TGTGCCTGGGACCCGTATCTCGGGGCGAATGAGCAGTTCTTC. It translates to CAWDPYLGANEQFF.

The DNA of the CDR3 is TGTGCCAGCAGCGAAGGGGCGGGAGAGCAGTACTTC. It yields the protein CASSEGAGEQYF. This chain uses TRBV7-9 with TRBJ2-7; D possibly corresponds to TRBD2 (6 bases). This CDR3 is 12 amino acids long. Trimming took off 5 bases at V and 7 bases at J, with 12 bases between the two ends. In germline, CDR1 is SEHNR, CDR2 FQNEAQ (reference sequence).

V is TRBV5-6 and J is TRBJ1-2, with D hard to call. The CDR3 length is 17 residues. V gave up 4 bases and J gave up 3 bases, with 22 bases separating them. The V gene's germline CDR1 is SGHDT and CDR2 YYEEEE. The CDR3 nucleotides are TGTGCCAGCAGCGATACAGAGCGGGCGAATTGGTACTATGGCTACACCTTC. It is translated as CASSDTERANWYYGYTF.

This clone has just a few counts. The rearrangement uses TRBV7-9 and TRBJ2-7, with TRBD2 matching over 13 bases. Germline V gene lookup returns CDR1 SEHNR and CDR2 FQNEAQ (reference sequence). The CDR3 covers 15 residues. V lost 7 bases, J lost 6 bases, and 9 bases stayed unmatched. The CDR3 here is CASNGLAGAIGEQYF. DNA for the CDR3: TGTGCCAGCAACGGACTAGCGGGAGCCATCGGCGAGCAGTACTTC.

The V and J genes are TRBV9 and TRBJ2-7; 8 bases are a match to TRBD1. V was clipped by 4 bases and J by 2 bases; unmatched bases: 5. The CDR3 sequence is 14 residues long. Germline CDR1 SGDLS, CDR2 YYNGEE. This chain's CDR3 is CASSLTTGAYEQYF. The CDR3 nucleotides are TGTGCCAGCAGCCTGACGACAGGGGCCTACGAGCAGTACTTC.

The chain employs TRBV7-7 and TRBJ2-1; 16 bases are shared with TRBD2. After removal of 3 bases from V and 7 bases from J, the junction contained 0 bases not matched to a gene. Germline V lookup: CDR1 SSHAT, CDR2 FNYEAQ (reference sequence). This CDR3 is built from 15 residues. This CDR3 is CASSLGLAGGNEQFF. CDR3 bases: TGTGCCAGCAGCTTGGGACTAGCGGGAGGGAATGAGCAGTTCTTC.

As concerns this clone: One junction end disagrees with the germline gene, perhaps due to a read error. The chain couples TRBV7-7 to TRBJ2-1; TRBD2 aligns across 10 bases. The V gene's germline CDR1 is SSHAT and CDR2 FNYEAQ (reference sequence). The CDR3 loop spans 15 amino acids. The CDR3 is CASSPAPSGSNEQFF. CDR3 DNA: TGTGCTAGCAGCCCGGCGCCTAGCGGGAGCAATGAGCAGTTCTTC.

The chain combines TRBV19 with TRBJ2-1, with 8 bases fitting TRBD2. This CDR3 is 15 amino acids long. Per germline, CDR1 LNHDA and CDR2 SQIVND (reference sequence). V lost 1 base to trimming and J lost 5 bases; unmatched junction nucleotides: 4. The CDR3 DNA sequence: TGTGCCAGTAGTATAGTCACTAGCGGAGACAATGAGCAGTTCTTC. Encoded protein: CASSIVTSGDNEQFF.

The CDR3 bases are TGTGCCAGCAGCTTGGAGGGAAACTACGAGCAGTACTTC. This translates into CASSLEGNYEQYF. The chain is built from TRBV5-4 and TRBJ2-7; D is unclear. The V and J ends lost 0 bases and 3 bases respectively, with 7 bases between them. CDR1 and CDR2 from the germline V gene are SGHNT and YYREEE (reference sequence). This CDR3 has 13 amino acids.

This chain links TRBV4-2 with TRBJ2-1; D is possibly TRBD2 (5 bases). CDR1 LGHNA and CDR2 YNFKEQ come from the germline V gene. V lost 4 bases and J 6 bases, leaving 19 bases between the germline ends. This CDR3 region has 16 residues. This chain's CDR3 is CASSPRGRALVNEQFF. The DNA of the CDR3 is TGTGCCAGCAGCCCCCGTGGGCGGGCCCTGGTCAATGAGCAGTTCTTC.

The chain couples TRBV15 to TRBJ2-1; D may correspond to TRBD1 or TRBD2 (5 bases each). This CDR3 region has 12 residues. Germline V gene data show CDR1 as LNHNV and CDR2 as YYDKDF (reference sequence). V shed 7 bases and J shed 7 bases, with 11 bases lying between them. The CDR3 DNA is TGTGCCACCACGAGGGGAATAAATGAGCAGTTCTTC. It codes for CATTRGINEQFF. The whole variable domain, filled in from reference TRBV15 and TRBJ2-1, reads DAMVIQNPRYQVTQFGKPVTLSCSQTLNHNVMYWYQQKSSQAPKLLFHYYDKDFNNEADTPDNFQSRRPNTSFCFLDIRSPGLGDTAMYLCATTRGINEQFFGPGTRLTVL.

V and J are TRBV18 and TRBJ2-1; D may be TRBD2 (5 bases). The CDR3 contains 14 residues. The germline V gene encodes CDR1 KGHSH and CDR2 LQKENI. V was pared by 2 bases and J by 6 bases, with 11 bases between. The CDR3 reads CASSPFRESNEQFF. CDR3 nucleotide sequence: TGTGCCAGCTCACCATTTCGGGAATCCAATGAGCAGTTCTTC.

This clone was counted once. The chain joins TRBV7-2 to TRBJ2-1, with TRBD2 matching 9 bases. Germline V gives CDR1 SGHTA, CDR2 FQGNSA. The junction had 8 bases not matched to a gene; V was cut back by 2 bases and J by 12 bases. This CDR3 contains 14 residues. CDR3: CASSLSRGRVSQFF. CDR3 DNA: TGTGCCAGCAGCTTATCTCGCGGGAGGGTTTCGCAGTTCTTC.

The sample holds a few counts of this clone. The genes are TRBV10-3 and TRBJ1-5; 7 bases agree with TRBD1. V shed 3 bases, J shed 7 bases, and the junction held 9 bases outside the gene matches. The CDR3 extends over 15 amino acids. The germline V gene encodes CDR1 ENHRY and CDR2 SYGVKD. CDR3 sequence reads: CAISDQTGNGQPQHF. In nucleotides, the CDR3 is TGTGCCATCAGTGACCAGACAGGGAATGGGCAGCCCCAGCATTTT.

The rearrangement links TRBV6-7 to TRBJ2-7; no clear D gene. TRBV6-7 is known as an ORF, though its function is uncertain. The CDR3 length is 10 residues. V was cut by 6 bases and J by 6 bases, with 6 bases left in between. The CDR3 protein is CASRVSEQYF. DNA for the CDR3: TGTGCCAGCAGGGTTTCCGAGCAGTACTTC.

The CDR3 loop reads CASSLGPPTSGRYEQYF. The CDR3 DNA is TGCGCCAGCAGCTTGGGTCCCCCGACTAGCGGGAGGTACGAGCAGTACTTC. V usage is TRBV5-1 and J usage is TRBJ2-7; 13 bases line up with TRBD2. The J segment lost 4 bases and the V segment lost 0 bases, leaving 7 bases of the junction unmatched. Germline V gene data show CDR1 as SGHRS and CDR2 as YFSETQ. CDR3 length: 17 amino acids. The full variable domain, rest sourced from reference TRBV5-1 and TRBJ2-7, is KAGVTQTPRYLIKTRGQQVTLSCSPISGHRSVSWYQQTPGQGLQFLFEYFSETQRNKGNFPGRFSGRQFSNSRSEMNVSTLELGDSALYLCASSLGPPTSGRYEQYFGPGTRLTVT.

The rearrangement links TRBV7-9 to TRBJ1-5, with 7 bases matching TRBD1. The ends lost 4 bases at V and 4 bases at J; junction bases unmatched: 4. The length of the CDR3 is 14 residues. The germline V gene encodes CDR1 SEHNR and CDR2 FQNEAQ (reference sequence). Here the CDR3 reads CASSSGQDNQPQHF. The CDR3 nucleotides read TGTGCCAGCAGCTCTGGACAGGATAATCAGCCCCAGCATTTT.

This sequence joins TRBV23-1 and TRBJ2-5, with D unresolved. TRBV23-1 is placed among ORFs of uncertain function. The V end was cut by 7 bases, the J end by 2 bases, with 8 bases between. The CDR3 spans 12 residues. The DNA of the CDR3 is TGCGCCAGCACCCAGAGTCAAGAGACCCAGTACTTC. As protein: CASTQSQETQYF.

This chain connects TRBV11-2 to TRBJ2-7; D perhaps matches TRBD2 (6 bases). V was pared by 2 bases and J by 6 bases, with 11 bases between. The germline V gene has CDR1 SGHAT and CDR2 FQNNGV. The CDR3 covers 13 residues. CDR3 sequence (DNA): TGTGCCAGCAGCTTAATGGGGACTCCCGAGCAGTACTTC. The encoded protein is CASSLMGTPEQYF.